The 30 T cell receptor beta chains listed next were all sequenced from one sample in a study of molecular identifiers for immune sequencing clone quantification (dated by TCRdb to the late 2010s). Receptor libraries were prepared by PCR. The sequencing machine was an Illumina HiSeq 4000. TCRdb redid the processing of the public reads, applying fastp at Q25 and MiXCR, and retained in-frame beta chains. Every distinct CDR3 protein forms one entry, paired with its most common genes and DNA. In all, the sample holds around 460,000 distinct CDR3 sequences, and about a fifth of those were seen once. Approximately 0.84% of the sample is held by the ten biggest clonotypes. The sample was naive CD8+ T cells from blood, with Jurkat cell RNA spiked in. Per the publication, the cell subset or site label means: FACS-sorted CD8+CD4-CCR7+CD45RA+ naive T cells. These receptors all come from a human donor in good health. Some libraries in this study had Jurkat cell RNA spiked in.

A note on this clonotype: A clone one base away is much larger, so this may be a read error. Without the conserved terminal phenylalanine or tryptophan, this CDR3 likely stems from a read error. The chain recombines TRBV7-6 with TRBJ1-1, with 11 bases that match TRBD1. J lost 6 bases, V lost 2 bases, and 29 bases had no gene match. Germline V CDR1 and CDR2: SGHVS, FNYEAQ. The CDR3 runs to 23 residues. The CDR3 DNA reads TGTGCCAGCAGCTTATTTTCTAGGTCCCCACCTACCGGACAGGGGGCGAAGGTAGCTGAAGCTTTCTCT. Its protein is CASSLFSRSPPTGQGAKVAEAFS.

In this sample, this clonotype turned up many times. This sequence joins TRBV28 and TRBJ2-3; D may be TRBD1 (5 bases). Deletions cut 2 bases from V and 3 bases from J, with 12 bases between. Germline CDR1 and CDR2: MDHEN and SYDVKM. This CDR3 is built from 15 residues. This CDR3 is CASSLGRASTDTQYF. CDR3 sequence (DNA): TGTGCCAGCAGTTTAGGCAGGGCTAGTACAGATACGCAGTATTTT.

Details on this clonotype: A much bigger clone sits one base away, suggesting this may be a read error. The chain links TRBV7-8 to TRBJ2-1; D call uncertain. Looked up from germline, CDR1 is SGHVS and CDR2 is FQNEAQ. The CDR3 totals 13 residues. The V and J ends lost 1 base and 9 bases respectively, with 10 bases between them. The CDR3 DNA follows: TGTGCCAGCAGCTTAGATCGGATACCTGAGCAGTTCTTC. This gives the protein CASSLDRIPEQFF.

This clonotype was detected many times. This chain uses TRBV29-1 with TRBJ1-1; D gene unclear. CDR3 size: 12 residues. Germline CDR1 SQVTM, CDR2 ANQGSEA. The ends were cut back, 7 bases at V and 6 bases at J, with 15 bases in the middle. The chain's CDR3 is CSGLLLGPEAFF. In DNA form, the CDR3 reads TGCAGCGGCCTCCTGTTGGGCCCTGAAGCTTTCTTT.

This clonotype was counted ten times or more. The chain links TRBV7-9 to TRBJ2-5; 10 bases match TRBD1. The CDR3 has 16 amino acids. The germline CDR1 and CDR2 sequences are SEHNR and FQNEAQ (reference sequence). J gave up 4 bases and V 2 bases, and 7 bases lay outside the gene matches. CDR3 amino acids: CASSLYGTGVLETQYF. The DNA for the CDR3 is TGTGCCAGCAGCTTATACGGGACAGGGGTGTTAGAGACCCAGTACTTC.

The chain employs TRBV29-1 and TRBJ1-2; D is unresolved. CDR3 length equals 13 residues. V shed 5 bases and J shed 0 bases, with 10 bases lying between them. Germline V CDR1 and CDR2: SQVTM, ANQGSEA. For the CDR3, the DNA is TGCAGCGTTCCTCTCGGAGCTAACTATGGCTACACCTTC. Amino acid sequence: CSVPLGANYGYTF.

This clonotype was recorded only once. This may be a read error, as it is one base from a much larger clone. This chain uses TRBV6-2 or TRBV6-3 with TRBJ1-1; TRBD1 matches 10 bases. Germline CDR1 MNHEY, CDR2 SVGEGT. There are 17 residues in the CDR3. DNA of the CDR3: TGTGCCAGCAGTAATCCGGCCGGGGACAGGGGTGCCACTGAAGTTTTCTTT. Residues: CASSNPAGDRGATEVFF.

Remarks on this clonotype: This could be a read error, since a much larger clone is one nucleotide away. This sequence joins TRBV7-2 and TRBJ2-4; D may be TRBD2 (6 bases). This CDR3 is 21 amino acids long. V dropped 2 bases and J dropped 1 base, with 27 bases sitting between them. Germline assignment: CDR1 SGHTA and CDR2 FQGNSA. As DNA, the CDR3 is TGTGCCAGCAGCTTATTTTATCCTAGCGAGGGGACTGTGAAGGCCAAAAACATTCAGTACTTC. It yields the protein CASSLFYPSEGTVKAKNIQYF.

This clonotype was seen many times. The chain employs TRBV7-6 and TRBJ2-5, with TRBD2 matching 7 bases. This CDR3 contains 17 residues. Germline V gene sequence: CDR1 SGHVS, CDR2 FNYEAQ. Trimming at V came to 1 base and at J to 0 bases, leaving 8 bases not matched to a gene. Here the CDR3 reads CASSLEPSGAYQETQYF. For the CDR3, the DNA is TGTGCCAGCAGCTTAGAGCCCAGCGGGGCGTACCAAGAGACCCAGTACTTC. The whole variable domain, remainder taken from reference TRBV7-6 and TRBJ2-5, is GAGVSQSPRYKVTKRGQDVALRCDPISGHVSLYWYRQALGQGPEFLTYFNYEAQQDKSGLPNDRFSAERPEGSISTLTIQRTEQRDSAMYRCASSLEPSGAYQETQYFGPGTRLLVL.

The V and J genes are TRBV5-3 and TRBJ2-3; D remains ambiguous. TRBV5-3 is filed as an ORF, its function uncertain. The germline V and J ends were trimmed by 8 bases and 0 bases, with 13 bases remaining between them. The CDR3 has 14 residues. Written as DNA, the CDR3 is TGTGCCAGCAGCCTTGAGTCTAGCACAGATACGCAGTATTTT. Translated: CASSLESSTDTQYF.

This clonotype has at least ten counts. The chain couples TRBV4-2 to TRBJ1-1; D gene unclear. Trimming took off 0 bases at V and 7 bases at J, with 9 bases between the two ends. Germline V gene lookup returns CDR1 LGHNA and CDR2 YNFKEQ. The CDR3 is 13 residues long. CDR3 region: CASSQEVADEAFF. CDR3 coding DNA: TGTGCCAGCAGCCAAGAGGTGGCAGATGAAGCTTTCTTT.

This clonotype has at least ten counts. The chain recombines TRBV6-1 with TRBJ1-1; D might be TRBD1 (5 bases). Deletions cut 8 bases from V and 5 bases from J, with 12 bases between. This CDR3 contains 12 residues. Germline CDR1 MNHNS, CDR2 SASEGT. The CDR3 bases are TGTGCCAGCCTGCTGGGGCGTACTGAAGCTTTCTTT. It codes for CASLLGRTEAFF.

In this sample, this clonotype turned up a few times. V is TRBV6-2 or TRBV6-3 and J is TRBJ2-3, with 10 bases matching TRBD1. The germline CDR1 and CDR2 sequences are MNHEY and SVGEGT. Germline trimming cut 6 bases from V and 5 bases from J; bases unmatched to any gene: 5. This CDR3 spans 14 amino acids. The CDR3 sequence: CASRRTGGLDTQYF. CDR3 nucleotides: TGTGCCAGCAGAAGGACAGGGGGTCTAGATACGCAGTATTTT.

To note about this clonotype: One junction end does not reproduce the germline sequence, and a read error may be involved. The chain links TRBV7-9 to TRBJ1-2, with no clear D. The CDR3 contains 16 residues. Per the germline V gene, CDR1 is SEHNR and CDR2 is FQNEAQ (reference sequence). CDR3: CASSTPWKMENYVYTF. The CDR3, as DNA: TGTGCCAGCAGCACCCCCTGGAAGATGGAAAACTATGTCTACACCTTC.

This clonotype appeared a few times. The V and J genes are TRBV15 and TRBJ1-1, with a tentative D call TRBD1 (5 bases). This CDR3 is built from 16 residues. Trimming cost V 1 base and J 1 base, with 13 bases left between them. Germline V lookup: CDR1 LNHNV, CDR2 YYDKDF (reference sequence). The CDR3 bases are TGTGCCACCAGCAGAGGCAGGGATGGGGAGAACACTGAAGCTTTCTTT. This translates into CATSRGRDGENTEAFF. The whole variable domain, filled in from reference TRBV15 and TRBJ1-1, reads DAMVIQNPRYQVTQFGKPVTLSCSQTLNHNVMYWYQQKSSQAPKLLFHYYDKDFNNEADTPDNFQSRRPNTSFCFLDIRSPGLGDTAMYLCATSRGRDGENTEAFFGQGTRLTVV.

The table lists this clonotype with a few counts. V and J are TRBV3-1 and TRBJ2-3; 8 bases agree with TRBD2. V shed 0 bases, J shed 0 bases, and the junction held 14 bases outside the gene matches. Germline CDR1 LGHDT, CDR2 YNNKEL (reference sequence). The CDR3 consists of 20 residues. The CDR3 spells CASSQEPLAGGLTSTDTQYF. The CDR3 DNA is TGTGCCAGCAGCCAAGAGCCCCTGGCGGGAGGTCTAACTAGCACAGATACGCAGTATTTT.

This clonotype was found many times. The chain uses TRBV7-9 and TRBJ2-3; TRBD2 agrees at 7 bases. This CDR3 has 16 residues. Germline assignment: CDR1 SEHNR and CDR2 FQNEAQ (reference sequence). Losses at the gene ends were 2 bases for V and 3 bases for J; bases not matched to a gene: 8. CDR3 amino acids: CASSLLWEGPTDTQYF. DNA of the CDR3: TGTGCCAGCAGCTTATTGTGGGAGGGCCCAACAGATACGCAGTATTTT.

The sample holds many counts of this clonotype. The chain recombines TRBV6-2 or TRBV6-3 with TRBJ1-1, with a possible D match to TRBD1 (6 bases). Trimming took off 5 bases at V and 2 bases at J, with 15 bases between the two ends. The CDR3 has 15 amino acids. Germline CDR1 is MNHEY and CDR2 is SVGEGT. The CDR3: CASSLVQGTNTEAFF. CDR3 coding DNA: TGTGCCAGCAGTCTCGTCCAGGGGACAAACACTGAAGCTTTCTTT.

The V and J genes are TRBV3-1 and TRBJ2-1; 7 bases line up with TRBD1. CDR3 size: 15 residues. Germline values: CDR1 LGHDT, CDR2 YNNKEL (reference sequence). V shed 4 bases and J 4 bases; nucleotides not matched to a gene: 7. The CDR3 region is CASSPSRGIYNEQFF. The DNA for the CDR3 is TGTGCCAGCAGCCCCAGCAGGGGGATTTACAATGAGCAGTTCTTC.

The rearrangement links TRBV4-2 to TRBJ2-7, with a tentative D call TRBD1 (6 bases). In germline, CDR1 is LGHNA, CDR2 YNFKEQ. The V and J ends lost 0 bases and 4 bases respectively, with 13 bases between them. CDR3 length: 15 amino acids. The CDR3 protein is CASSQERGHAYEQYF. The CDR3 nucleotides read TGTGCCAGCAGCCAAGAGAGGGGACACGCTTACGAGCAGTACTTC.

The DNA of the CDR3 is TGTGCCAGCAGTGAGCGGACCGGGGAGCTGTTTTTT. Protein sequence: CASSERTGELFF. The chain recombines TRBV6-5 with TRBJ2-2; D is possibly TRBD2 (5 bases). Germline V gene lookup returns CDR1 MNHEY and CDR2 SVGAGI. Between the trimmed V and J ends, which lost 5 bases and 5 bases, there was a span of 6 bases. The CDR3 totals 12 residues.

The chain joins TRBV27 to TRBJ2-7; D is uncertain. CDR1 is MNHEY, CDR2 SMNVEV, per germline (reference sequence). The CDR3 covers 14 residues. The V end was cut by 0 bases, the J end by 0 bases, with 6 bases between. Written as DNA, the CDR3 is TGTGCCAGCAGTTTATCGGCCAACTCCTACGAGCAGTACTTC. It encodes CASSLSANSYEQYF.

This rearrangement joins TRBV4-3 to TRBJ1-1; no reliable D call. CDR3 length equals 15 residues. Trimming stripped 2 bases from V and 5 bases from J, with 15 bases between. Germline lookup yields CDR1 LGHNA and CDR2 YSLEER. The CDR3: CASSQPRIGWTEAFF. CDR3 DNA: TGCGCCAGCAGCCAACCCCGGATTGGTTGGACTGAAGCTTTCTTT.

This chain uses TRBV30 with TRBJ2-3, with D uncertain. CDR3 length equals 14 residues. The ends were cut back, 1 base at V and 0 bases at J, with 8 bases in the middle. Germline V gene sequence: CDR1 GTSNPN, CDR2 SVGIG (reference sequence). The CDR3 DNA sequence: TGTGCCTGGAGTGGGGCGGTGAGCACAGATACGCAGTATTTT. Translating gives CAWSGAVSTDTQYF. The complete variable domain, with remaining parts taken from reference TRBV30 and TRBJ2-3, reads SQTIHQWPATLVQPVGSPLSLECTVEGTSNPNLYWYRQAAGRGLQLLFYSVGIGQISSEVPQNLSASRPQDRQFILSSKKLLLSDSGFYLCAWSGAVSTDTQYFGPGTRLTVL.

This clonotype turned up a few times. The chain links TRBV6-2 or TRBV6-3 to TRBJ2-5; 12 positions match TRBD2. This CDR3 is 16 amino acids long. Germline V gene lookup returns CDR1 MNHEY and CDR2 SVGEGT. V was pared by 4 bases and J by 1 base, with 4 bases of the junction left unmatched. This CDR3 is CASSFGLAGLQETQYF. The CDR3 coding sequence is TGTGCCAGCAGTTTCGGACTAGCGGGACTCCAAGAGACCCAGTACTTC.

This clonotype was seen repeatedly, ten times or more. This chain links TRBV4-3 with TRBJ2-5, with D perhaps matching TRBD2 (6 bases). The germline V and J ends were trimmed by 4 bases and 3 bases, with 18 bases remaining between them. This CDR3 comprises 16 residues. From germline, CDR1 is LGHNA and CDR2 YSLEER. CDR3 protein: CASSPQMGGGEETQYF. CDR3 nucleotides: TGCGCCAGCAGCCCCCAGATGGGGGGTGGCGAAGAGACCCAGTACTTC.

This clonotype came up many times. The chain has TRBV4-2 and TRBJ2-7; D is unclear. Germline V lookup: CDR1 LGHNA, CDR2 YNFKEQ. This CDR3 is built from 12 residues. The ends were cut back, 3 bases at V and 1 base at J, with 4 bases in the middle. The CDR3 is CASSQYSYEQYF. CDR3 coding DNA: TGTGCCAGCAGCCAGTATTCCTACGAGCAGTACTTC.

This clonotype was recorded a few times. One end of the junction fails to match germline, which may point to a read error. The genes are TRBV18 and TRBJ2-3; 7 bases fit TRBD1. The CDR3 has 17 residues. Germline V gene sequence: CDR1 KGHSH, CDR2 LQKENI. CDR3 bases: TGTGCCAGCTCCCCACTATTCGGGGACAGCCACACAGATACGCAGTATTTT. Its translation: CASSPLFGDSHTDTQYF.

This clonotype was picked up many times. The chain links TRBV19 to TRBJ2-3; TRBD2 might be the D (6 bases). CDR3 length: 14 residues. Deletions cut 7 bases from V and 2 bases from J, with 13 bases between. Germline loops: CDR1 LNHDA, CDR2 SQIVND (reference sequence). The chain's CDR3 is CASNHREDTDTQYF. In nucleotides, the CDR3 is TGTGCCAGTAACCATAGGGAGGACACAGATACGCAGTATTTT.

The chain combines TRBV30 with TRBJ1-6; perhaps TRBD1 as D (6 bases). The CDR3 covers 14 residues. V lost 0 bases and J 8 bases, leaving 11 bases between the germline ends. Germline V gene lookup returns CDR1 GTSNPN and CDR2 SVGIG (reference sequence). The CDR3 DNA reads TGTGCCTGGAGTGTGGACAGCCACCATTCACCCCTCCACTTT. It yields the protein CAWSVDSHHSPLHF.